The source of this T cell receptor (beta chain) is a study of early T cells in non-severe SARS-CoV-2 infection. For the study at large: Chains were not paired, and sequencing was done on bulk RNA from unsorted whole blood.

Individual cDNA molecules received unique molecular identifiers during library preparation. TCRdb reprocessed the 5' RACE reads with MiXCR, giving one entry per CDR3 protein. Among around 12,000 distinct CDR3 sequences, around 5% were seen once, and the ten largest hold 9.9%. Germline V gene lookup returns CDR1 LNHDA and CDR2 SQIVND (reference sequence). This CDR3 is 13 amino acids long. Trimming left V 3 bases short and J 3 bases short, with 9 bases between. This clonotype is medium-sized. The gene calls are TRBV19 and TRBJ2-7; no definite D call. This receptor was identified in an adult who was a healthcare worker with PCR-confirmed SARS-CoV-2 infection or an uninfected control (not recorded which). Sequenced sample: whole blood. This CDR3 reads CASSIGVNYEQYF. Written as DNA, the CDR3 is TGTGCCAGTAGTATCGGAGTCAACTACGAGCAGTACTTC.